The 23 T cell receptor beta chains below were found in one sample sequenced in a study of shared clonotypes between healthy human individuals. Method: immunoSEQ multiplex PCR; TCRdb's copy keeps in-frame clones and lacks some. This table holds roughly 320,000 clones, around 86% found once. The sample was memory CD8+ T cells sorted from blood. Stated subset: CD45RO+ cells pooled with CCR7-negative TemRA cells. These receptors all stem from a man aged 18 to 29 in good health.

The chain combines TRBV13 with TRBJ1-6, with unresolved D. This CDR3 contains 16 residues. The ends were cut back, 5 bases at V and 10 bases at J, with 21 bases in the middle. The germline gives CDR1 PRHDT, CDR2 FYEKMQ (reference sequence). Here the CDR3 DNA reads TGTGCCAGCAGCCCATCCCGTATAGGGAAGGAGTCACCCCTCCACTTT. The encoded protein is CASSPSRIGKESPLHF.

The chain is built from TRBV15 and TRBJ2-5, with D possibly TRBD1 on 6 matching bases. The CDR3 is made up of 17 amino acids. Trimming left V 1 base short and J 5 bases short, with 20 bases between. Germline assignment: CDR1 LNHNV and CDR2 YYDKDF (reference sequence). The CDR3 nucleotides read TGTGCCACCAGCAGAGTCGGCAGGGGACCTTTTCTGGAGACCCAGTACTTC. Its protein product is CATSRVGRGPFLETQYF. The full variable domain, in which reference TRBV15 and TRBJ2-5 provide the parts outside the CDR3, is DAMVIQNPRYQVTQFGKPVTLSCSQTLNHNVMYWYQQKSSQAPKLLFHYYDKDFNNEADTPDNFQSRRPNTSFCFLDIRSPGLGDTAMYLCATSRVGRGPFLETQYFGPGTRLLVL.

This sequence joins TRBV11-2 and TRBJ2-3, with D uncertain. CDR3 length: 12 amino acids. V lost 8 bases and J lost 4, with 10 bases in between. Germline lookup yields CDR1 SGHAT and CDR2 FQNNGV. The CDR3 DNA reads TGTGCCAGCGGAGTCACCTCAGATACGCAGTATTTT. Its translation is CASGVTSDTQYF.

The CDR3 DNA reads as TGTGCCAGCAGCTTAGTTATCCGACGAGGGACAGAATATCAGCCCCAGCATTTT. Protein sequence: CASSLVIRRGTEYQPQHF. This sequence joins TRBV7-2 and TRBJ1-5; 7 bases are a match to TRBD1. CDR3 length equals 18 residues. Germline V gives CDR1 SGHTA, CDR2 FQGNSA. J gave up 5 bases and V 1 base, and 14 bases lay outside the gene matches.

This chain uses TRBV10-3 with TRBJ2-2, with TRBD2 as a possible D gene (6 bases). This CDR3 has 16 amino acids. V was clipped by 3 bases and J by 5 bases, with 16 bases between them. Germline V gene data show CDR1 as ENHRY and CDR2 as SYGVKD. The CDR3: CAISDEEGPRTGELFF. In nucleotides, the CDR3 is TGTGCCATCAGTGATGAGGAGGGTCCAAGGACCGGGGAGCTGTTTTTT.

The chain uses TRBV19 and TRBJ2-7; possible D gene TRBD2, 5 bases. The CDR3 totals 14 residues. CDR1 is LNHDA, CDR2 SQIVND, per germline (reference sequence). V dropped 3 bases and J dropped 2 bases, with 11 bases sitting between them. CDR3 DNA sequence: TGTGCCAGTAGTATGGCACGGGGAACCTACGAGCAGTACTTC. Translating it yields CASSMARGTYEQYF.

This clone was found many times. Other DNA sequences in this sample translate to the same CDR3. The chain is built from TRBV27 and TRBJ2-7, with D possibly matching TRBD1 (6 bases). CDR1 and CDR2 (germline): MNHEY, SMNVEV (reference sequence). There are 13 residues in the CDR3. Trimming removed 5 bases at V and 4 bases at J, with 12 bases between. CDR3 in amino acids: CASSVQGLYEQYF. The CDR3 nucleotides read TGTGCCAGCAGTGTCCAGGGGCTTTACGAGCAGTACTTC.

The chain joins TRBV4-1 to TRBJ2-2, with D uncertain. There are 13 residues in the CDR3. Trimming took 3 bases from V and 6 from J, leaving 8 bases between them. Germline V gene sequence: CDR1 MGHRA, CDR2 YSYEKL. The chain's CDR3 is CASSHPQSGELFF. In DNA form, the CDR3 reads TGCGCCAGCAGCCACCCTCAGTCCGGGGAGCTGTTTTTT.

This clone has just one count. CDR3: CASSLAGQAPTDTQYF. CDR3 sequence (DNA): TGTGCCAGCAGCTTAGCTGGACAGGCCCCCACAGATACGCAGTATTTT. The chain couples TRBV7-6 to TRBJ2-3; TRBD1 matches 7 bases. V was pared by 0 bases and J by 2 bases, with 5 bases of the junction left unmatched. The germline CDR1 and CDR2 sequences are SGHVS and FNYEAQ. This CDR3 region has 16 residues.

The rearrangement links TRBV4-3 to TRBJ2-1; the match to TRBD2 covers 9 bases. The CDR3 totals 15 residues. Trimming at V came to 3 bases and at J to 2 bases, leaving 2 bases not matched to a gene. Germline assignment: CDR1 LGHNA and CDR2 YSLEER. The CDR3 sequence is CASSQGLAPYNEQFF. CDR3 nucleotide sequence: TGCGCCAGCAGCCAGGGACTAGCCCCCTACAATGAGCAGTTCTTC.

V and J are TRBV6-5 and TRBJ2-1; 10 nucleotides line up with TRBD2. This CDR3 spans 15 amino acids. With 4 bases clipped from V and 9 bases from J, the junction kept 9 bases outside the gene matches. Germline lookup yields CDR1 MNHEY and CDR2 SVGAGI. The DNA of the CDR3 is TGTGCCAGCAGTTCACCTAGCGGGAGTTTATCTGAGCAGTTCTTC. This codes for CASSSPSGSLSEQFF.

The rearrangement links TRBV27 to TRBJ2-3; 7 nucleotides agree with TRBD1. Germline CDR1 is MNHEY and CDR2 is SMNVEV (reference sequence). The CDR3 has 16 residues. V dropped 7 bases and J dropped 2; count of bases not matched to a gene: 12. The CDR3 spells CASTGVGQGVTDTQYF. CDR3 DNA: TGTGCCAGCACCGGGGTAGGGCAGGGGGTCACAGATACGCAGTATTTT.

This clone was observed once. V gene TRBV27 combines with J gene TRBJ1-1; no definite D call. Deletions cut 8 bases from V and 4 bases from J, with 14 bases between. CDR3 length: 13 residues. Germline V gene lookup returns CDR1 MNHEY and CDR2 SMNVEV (reference sequence). For the CDR3, the DNA is TGTGCCAGCCATGGGAAAGGTATCACTGAAGCTTTCTTT. It is translated as CASHGKGITEAFF.

The chain uses TRBV6-6 and TRBJ2-7; 8 positions agree with TRBD2. The CDR3 length is 15 residues. V trimming: 6 bases; J trimming: 3 bases; junction bases outside the gene matches: 10. Germline CDR1 is MNHNY and CDR2 is SVGAGI (reference sequence). The CDR3 DNA reads as TGTGCCAGCAGCTCTACGACTAGCGTAGACTACGAGCAGTACTTC. This translates into CASSSTTSVDYEQYF.

The chain links TRBV29-1 to TRBJ2-1, with D maybe TRBD1 (5 bases). Germline V gene lookup returns CDR1 SQVTM and CDR2 ANQGSEA. The CDR3 sequence is 14 residues long. The ends were cut back, 5 bases at V and 0 bases at J, with 11 bases in the middle. The DNA of the CDR3 is TGCAGCGTTCTACAGGTCAGCTCCTACAATGAGCAGTTCTTC. This sequence encodes CSVLQVSSYNEQFF.

The rearrangement joins TRBV11-2 to TRBJ2-3; unclear D gene. Germline CDR1 reads SGHAT; CDR2 reads FQNNGV. This CDR3 is built from 13 residues. The V gene lost 0 bases and the J gene lost 6 bases, with 7 bases spanning the gap. The CDR3 is CASSLEGRDTQYF. The CDR3 DNA follows: TGTGCCAGCAGCTTAGAAGGGCGCGATACGCAGTATTTT.

The chain is built from TRBV10-3 and TRBJ2-7; possibly TRBD1 or TRBD2 for D (7 bases each). CDR1 and CDR2 from the germline V gene are ENHRY and SYGVKD. Trimming stripped 5 bases from V and 2 bases from J, with 16 bases between. The CDR3 has 15 residues. DNA of the CDR3: TGTGCCATCAGTTCAGGGGGGGACTTTACCTACGAGCAGTACTTC. Protein sequence: CAISSGGDFTYEQYF.

This rearrangement joins TRBV19 to TRBJ2-3, with D possibly being TRBD1 (5 bases). Germline lookup yields CDR1 LNHDA and CDR2 SQIVND (reference sequence). This CDR3 spans 13 amino acids. Between the trimmed V and J ends, which lost 6 bases and 3 bases, there was a span of 10 bases. CDR3 DNA: TGTGCCAGTAGCCCACCAGGGACAGATACGCAGTATTTT. Residues: CASSPPGTDTQYF.

The genes are TRBV25-1 and TRBJ2-7, with 11 bases identical to TRBD1. The CDR3 is 16 amino acids. Germline CDR1 MGHDK, CDR2 SYGVNS. The V gene end was trimmed by 3 bases and the J gene end by 3 bases; junction bases not matched to a gene: 7. The DNA of the CDR3 is TGTGCCAGCAGTGACCCGGGGACAGGGGGTAGCTACGAGCAGTACTTC. Protein: CASSDPGTGGSYEQYF.

The rearrangement uses TRBV15 and TRBJ2-1, with 9 bases matching TRBD2. With V trimmed by 2 bases and J by 5 bases, 16 bases remained unmatched. The CDR3 consists of 19 residues. The germline gives CDR1 LNHNV, CDR2 YYDKDF (reference sequence). The DNA of the CDR3 is TGTGCCACCAGCAGACCCCGTCGGGCTAGCGGGACCCCGGACAATGAGCAGTTCTTC. As protein: CATSRPRRASGTPDNEQFF.

The chain recombines TRBV7-9 with TRBJ2-7; D possibly corresponds to TRBD2 (5 bases). V lost 2 bases to trimming and J lost 3 bases, with 11 bases between them. Germline loops: CDR1 SEHNR, CDR2 FQNEAQ (reference sequence). This CDR3 is built from 14 residues. CDR3 sequence reads: CASSLTGSVYEQYF. DNA of the CDR3: TGTGCCAGCAGCTTAACGGGGTCGGTCTACGAGCAGTACTTC.

The chain couples TRBV28 to TRBJ2-7; possible D gene TRBD1, 6 bases. Germline V CDR1 and CDR2: MDHEN, SYDVKM. This CDR3 contains 16 residues. Trimming stripped 6 bases from V and 1 base from J, with 19 bases between. The chain's CDR3 is CASSDPRDTYSYEQYF. The CDR3, as DNA: TGTGCCAGCAGCGACCCCCGGGACACCTATTCCTACGAGCAGTACTTC.

In this sample, this clone turned up once. A far bigger clonotype differs at one base, so this is likely a read error. The CDR3 spells CASSFYPNEQFF. The CDR3 nucleotides read TGTGCCAGCAGCTTTTACCCGAATGAGCAGTTCTTC. The chain links TRBV13 to TRBJ2-1; D gene unclear. The CDR3 loop spans 12 amino acids. Germline V gene sequence: CDR1 PRHDT, CDR2 FYEKMQ (reference sequence). The V end lost 3 bases, the J end lost 7 bases, and 7 bases lay between the germline ends.